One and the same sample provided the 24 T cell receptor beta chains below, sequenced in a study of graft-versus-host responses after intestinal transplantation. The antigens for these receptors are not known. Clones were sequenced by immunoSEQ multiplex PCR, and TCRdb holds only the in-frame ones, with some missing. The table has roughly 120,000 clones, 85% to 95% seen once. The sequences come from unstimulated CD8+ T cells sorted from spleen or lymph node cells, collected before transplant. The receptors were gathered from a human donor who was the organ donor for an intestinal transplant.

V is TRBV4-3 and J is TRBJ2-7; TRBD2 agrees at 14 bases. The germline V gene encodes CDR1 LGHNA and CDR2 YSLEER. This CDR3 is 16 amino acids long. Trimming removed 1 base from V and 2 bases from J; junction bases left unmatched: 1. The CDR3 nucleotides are TGCGCCAGCAGCCAAGGACTAGCGGGAGGGCCCTACGAGCAGTACTTC. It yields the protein CASSQGLAGGPYEQYF.

CDR3 coding DNA: TGTGCCAGCAGCTTAGGGTACCCCTTTGGAAATGAGCAGTTCTTC. Amino acid sequence: CASSLGYPFGNEQFF. The J gene is TRBJ2-1, the V gene TRBV13; D gene uncertain. CDR1 PRHDT and CDR2 FYEKMQ come from the germline V gene (reference sequence). V lost 0 bases and J lost 7, with 13 bases in between. The CDR3 is 15 residues long. Drawing the rest from reference TRBV13 and TRBJ2-1, the complete variable domain is AAGVIQSPRHLIKEKRETATLKCYPIPRHDTVYWYQQGPGQDPQFLISFYEKMQSDKGSIPDRFSAQQFSDYHSELNMSSLELGDSALYFCASSLGYPFGNEQFFGPGTRLTVL.

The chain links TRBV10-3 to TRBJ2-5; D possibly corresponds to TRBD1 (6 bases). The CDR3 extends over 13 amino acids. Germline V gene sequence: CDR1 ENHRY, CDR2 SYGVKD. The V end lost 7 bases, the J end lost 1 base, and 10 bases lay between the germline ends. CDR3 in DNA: TGTGCCATCATGGGGGCCTCCCAAGAGACCCAGTACTTC. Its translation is CAIMGASQETQYF.

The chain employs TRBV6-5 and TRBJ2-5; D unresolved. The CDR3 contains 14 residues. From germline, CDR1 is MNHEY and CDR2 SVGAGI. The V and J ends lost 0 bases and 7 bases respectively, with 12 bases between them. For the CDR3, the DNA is TGTGCCAGCAGTTACTCCCCCGTGGGTTGGACCCAGTACTTC. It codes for CASSYSPVGWTQYF.

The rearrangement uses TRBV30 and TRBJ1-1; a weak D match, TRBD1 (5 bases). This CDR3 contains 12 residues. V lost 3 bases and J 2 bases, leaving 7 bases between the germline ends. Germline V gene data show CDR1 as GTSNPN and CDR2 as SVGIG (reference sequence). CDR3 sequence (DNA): TGTGCCTGGAGCAGGGCCAACACTGAAGCTTTCTTT. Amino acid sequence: CAWSRANTEAFF.

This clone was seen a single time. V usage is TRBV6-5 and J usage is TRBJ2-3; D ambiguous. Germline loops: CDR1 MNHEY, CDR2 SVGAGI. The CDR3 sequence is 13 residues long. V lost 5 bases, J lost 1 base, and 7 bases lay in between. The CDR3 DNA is TGTGCCAGCAGTAGGAGCGGCACAGATACGCAGTATTTT. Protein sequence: CASSRSGTDTQYF.

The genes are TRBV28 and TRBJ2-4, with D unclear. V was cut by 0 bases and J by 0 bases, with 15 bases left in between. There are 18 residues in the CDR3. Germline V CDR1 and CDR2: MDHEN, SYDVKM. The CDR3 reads CASSLWQIPSQAKNIQYF. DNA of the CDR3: TGTGCCAGCAGTTTATGGCAGATTCCGTCTCAAGCCAAAAACATTCAGTACTTC. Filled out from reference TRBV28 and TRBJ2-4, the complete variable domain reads DVKVTQSSRYLVKRTGEKVFLECVQDMDHENMFWYRQDPGLGLRLIYFSYDVKMKEKGDIPEGYSVSREKKERFSLILESASTNQTSMYLCASSLWQIPSQAKNIQYFGAGTRLSVL.

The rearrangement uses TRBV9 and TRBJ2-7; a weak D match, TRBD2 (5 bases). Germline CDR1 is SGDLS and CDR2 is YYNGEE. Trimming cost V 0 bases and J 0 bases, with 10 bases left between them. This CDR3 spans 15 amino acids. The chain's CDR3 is CASSVAAGASYEQYF. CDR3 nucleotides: TGTGCCAGCAGCGTAGCTGCGGGCGCCTCCTACGAGCAGTACTTC. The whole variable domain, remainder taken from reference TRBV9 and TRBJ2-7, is DSGVTQTPKHLITATGQRVTLRCSPRSGDLSVYWYQQSLDQGLQFLIQYYNGEERAKGNILERFSAQQFPDLHSELNLSSLELGDSALYFCASSVAAGASYEQYFGPGTRLTVT.

The CDR3 nucleotides are TGTGCCAGCAGTGAAGGACTAGCGGGAGCCCTGGGGTCCTACGAGCAGTACTTC. This encodes CASSEGLAGALGSYEQYF. The genes are TRBV6-1 and TRBJ2-7, with 12 positions matching TRBD2. Per germline, CDR1 MNHNS and CDR2 SASEGT. The CDR3 totals 18 residues. V dropped 1 base and J dropped 1; count of bases not matched to a gene: 8.

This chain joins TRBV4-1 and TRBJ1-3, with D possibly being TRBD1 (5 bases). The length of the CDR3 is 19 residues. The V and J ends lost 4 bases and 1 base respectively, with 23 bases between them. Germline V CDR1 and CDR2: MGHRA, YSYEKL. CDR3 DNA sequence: TGCGCCAGCAGCCTGACCGGATACGACAGAACTTCATCTGGAAACACCATATATTTT. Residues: CASSLTGYDRTSSGNTIYF.

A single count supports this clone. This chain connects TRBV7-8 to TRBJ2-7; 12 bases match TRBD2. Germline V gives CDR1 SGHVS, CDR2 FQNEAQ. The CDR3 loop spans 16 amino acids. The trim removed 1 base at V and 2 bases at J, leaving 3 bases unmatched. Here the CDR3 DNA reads TGTGCCAGCAGCTTAGGACTAGCGGGAGCTGCCTACGAGCAGTACTTC. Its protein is CASSLGLAGAAYEQYF.

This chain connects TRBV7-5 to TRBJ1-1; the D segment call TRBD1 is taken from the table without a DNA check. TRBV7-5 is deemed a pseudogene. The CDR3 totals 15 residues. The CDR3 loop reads CARSLVSQGDTEAFF. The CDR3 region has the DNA TGTGCCAGAAGCTTAGTCTCTCAGGGGGACACTGAAGCTTTCTTT.

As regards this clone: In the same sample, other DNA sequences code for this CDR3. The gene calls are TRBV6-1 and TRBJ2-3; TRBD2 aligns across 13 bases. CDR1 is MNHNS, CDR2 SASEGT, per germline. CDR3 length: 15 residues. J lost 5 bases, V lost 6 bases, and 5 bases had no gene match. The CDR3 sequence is CASSGLAGERDTQYF. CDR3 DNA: TGTGCCAGCAGCGGACTAGCGGGAGAGAGAGATACGCAGTATTTT.

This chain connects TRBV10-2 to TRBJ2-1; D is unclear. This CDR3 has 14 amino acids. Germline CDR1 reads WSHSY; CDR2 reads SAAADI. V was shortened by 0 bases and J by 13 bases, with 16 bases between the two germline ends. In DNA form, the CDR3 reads TGCGCCAGCAGTGAGTCAGGGCCTAGGGTTGGTCAGTTCTTC. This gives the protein CASSESGPRVGQFF.

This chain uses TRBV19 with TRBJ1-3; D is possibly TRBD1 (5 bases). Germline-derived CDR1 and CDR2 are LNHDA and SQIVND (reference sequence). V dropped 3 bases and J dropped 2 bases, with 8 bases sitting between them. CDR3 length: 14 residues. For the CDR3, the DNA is TGTGCCAGTAGTATTTCGGGGGCTGGAAACACCATATATTTT. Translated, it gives CASSISGAGNTIYF.

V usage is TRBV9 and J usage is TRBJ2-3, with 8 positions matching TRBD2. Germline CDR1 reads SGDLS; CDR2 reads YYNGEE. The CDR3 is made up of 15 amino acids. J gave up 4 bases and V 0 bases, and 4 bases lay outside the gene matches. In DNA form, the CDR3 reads TGTGCCAGCAGCGTAGACGGGAGGGACGCAGATACGCAGTATTTT. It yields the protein CASSVDGRDADTQYF.

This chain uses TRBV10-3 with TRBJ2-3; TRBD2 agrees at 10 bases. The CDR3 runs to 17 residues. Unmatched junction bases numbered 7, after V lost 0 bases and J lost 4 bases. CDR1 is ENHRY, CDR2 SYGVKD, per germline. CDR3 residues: CAISESTSGRAADTQYF. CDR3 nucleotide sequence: TGTGCCATCAGTGAGTCGACGAGCGGGAGGGCCGCAGATACGCAGTATTTT.

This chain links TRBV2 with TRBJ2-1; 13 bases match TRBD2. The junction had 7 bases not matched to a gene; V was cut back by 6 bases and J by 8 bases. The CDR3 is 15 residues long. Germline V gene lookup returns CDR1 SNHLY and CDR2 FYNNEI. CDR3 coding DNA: TGTGCCAGCAGGGACGGACTAGCGGGAGTACATGAGCAGTTCTTC. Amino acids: CASRDGLAGVHEQFF.

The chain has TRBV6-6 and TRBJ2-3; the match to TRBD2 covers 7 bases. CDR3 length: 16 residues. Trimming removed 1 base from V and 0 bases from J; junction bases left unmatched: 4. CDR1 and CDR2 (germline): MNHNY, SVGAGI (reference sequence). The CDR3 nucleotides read TGTGCCAGCAGTTACTTAGGGCGGGAGAGCACAGATACGCAGTATTTT. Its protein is CASSYLGRESTDTQYF.

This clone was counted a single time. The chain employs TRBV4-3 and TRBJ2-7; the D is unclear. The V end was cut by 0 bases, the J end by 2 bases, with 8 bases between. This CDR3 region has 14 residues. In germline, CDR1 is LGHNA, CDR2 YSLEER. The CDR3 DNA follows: TGCGCCAGCAGCCAAGATCTCACTGCCTACGAGCAGTACTTC. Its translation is CASSQDLTAYEQYF.

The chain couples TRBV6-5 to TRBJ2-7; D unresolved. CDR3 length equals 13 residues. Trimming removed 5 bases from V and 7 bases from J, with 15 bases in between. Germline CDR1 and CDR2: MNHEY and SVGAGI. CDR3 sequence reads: CASSDLSLGEQYF. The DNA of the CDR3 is TGTGCCAGCAGTGATCTTTCCTTGGGAGAGCAGTACTTC.

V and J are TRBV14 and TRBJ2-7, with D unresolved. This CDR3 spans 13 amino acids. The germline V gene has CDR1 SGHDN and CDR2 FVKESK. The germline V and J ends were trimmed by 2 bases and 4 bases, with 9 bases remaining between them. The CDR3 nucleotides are TGTGCCAGCAGCCAATTGGGCGGTTACGAGCAGTACTTC. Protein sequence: CASSQLGGYEQYF.

The CDR3 coding sequence is TGTGCCAGCAGCGTTTGGCTGGACTGGGGCGAGCAGTTCTTC. It yields the protein CASSVWLDWGEQFF. V usage is TRBV9 and J usage is TRBJ2-1; D might be TRBD1 or TRBD2, each matching 5 bases. Trimming took 2 bases from V and 10 from J, leaving 16 bases between them. Germline CDR1 SGDLS, CDR2 YYNGEE. The CDR3 loop spans 14 amino acids.

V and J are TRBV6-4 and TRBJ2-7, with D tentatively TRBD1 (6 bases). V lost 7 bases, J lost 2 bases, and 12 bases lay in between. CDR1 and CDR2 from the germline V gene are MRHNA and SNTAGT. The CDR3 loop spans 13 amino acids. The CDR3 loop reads CASTERDTYEQYF. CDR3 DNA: TGTGCCAGCACGGAGAGGGACACCTACGAGCAGTACTTC.